This TCR beta chain was identified in a study of Graves' ophthalmopathy and Graves' hyperthyroidism. This clonotype was recorded at least ten times. Its antigen is as yet unknown. Investigators amplified TCR beta CDR3 regions from RNA transcripts. HTBI primers were used in a first-round RT-PCR, which preceded a second-round multiplex PCR. MiXCR, applied by TCRdb to the multiplex PCR reads, yields one record per CDR3 protein. The sample lists approximately 460,000 distinct CDR3 sequences, about 15% occurring once. General study findings and limits: In blood appeared most of the expanded thyroid clonotypes whose frequency exceeded 0.001.

The CDR3 covers 17 residues. V gave up 3 bases and J gave up 3 bases, with 20 bases separating them. The rearrangement uses TRBV12-3 or TRBV12-4 and TRBJ2-5; either TRBD1 or TRBD2 may supply D (5 bases each). This receptor was taken from a woman in her twenties or thirties with Graves' ophthalmopathy. Sequences were obtained from blood. The CDR3 bases are TGTGCCAGCAGTTTGGGGCTAGCTCTAGGGATAGAAGAGACCCAGTACTTC. Amino acids: CASSLGLALGIEETQYF.